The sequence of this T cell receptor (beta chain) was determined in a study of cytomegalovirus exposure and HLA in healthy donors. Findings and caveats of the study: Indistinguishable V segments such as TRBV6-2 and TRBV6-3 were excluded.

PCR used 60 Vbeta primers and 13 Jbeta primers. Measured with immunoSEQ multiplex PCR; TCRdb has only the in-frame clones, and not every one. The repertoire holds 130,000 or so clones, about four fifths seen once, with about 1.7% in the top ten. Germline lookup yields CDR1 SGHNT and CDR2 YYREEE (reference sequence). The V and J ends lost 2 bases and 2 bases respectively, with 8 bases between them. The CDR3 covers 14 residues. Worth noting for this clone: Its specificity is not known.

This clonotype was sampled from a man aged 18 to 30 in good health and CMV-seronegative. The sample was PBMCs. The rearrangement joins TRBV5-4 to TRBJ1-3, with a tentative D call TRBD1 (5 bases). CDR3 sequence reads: CASSFGGAGNTIYF. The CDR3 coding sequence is TGTGCCAGCAGCTTTGGGGGGGCTGGAAACACCATATATTTT.